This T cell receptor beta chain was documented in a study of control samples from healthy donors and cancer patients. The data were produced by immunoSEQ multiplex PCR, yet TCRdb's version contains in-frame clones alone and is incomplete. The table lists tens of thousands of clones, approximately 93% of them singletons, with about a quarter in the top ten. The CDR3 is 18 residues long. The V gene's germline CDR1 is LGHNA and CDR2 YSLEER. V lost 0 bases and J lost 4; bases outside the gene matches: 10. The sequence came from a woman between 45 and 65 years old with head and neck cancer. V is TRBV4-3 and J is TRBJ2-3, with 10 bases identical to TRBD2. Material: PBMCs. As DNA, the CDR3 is TGCGCCAGCAGCCAAGATTTTTTAGGAAGCGGGAGGGCAGATACGCAGTATTTT. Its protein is CASSQDFLGSGRADTQYF.